These T cell receptor beta chains were read from a single sample in a study of monozygotic twins with inflammatory bowel disease. From the 5' RACE reads, TCRdb lists one entry per CDR3 protein and no DNA. The sample's table shows 330,000 or so distinct CDR3 sequences. Sequenced material: blood. All receptors derive from a human donor with ulcerative colitis or Crohn's disease, or a healthy co-twin of an affected twin (not recorded which). The CDR3 runs from the conserved cysteine through the conserved F or W. The order of the fields is J gene, V gene, CDR3 protein.

TRBJ1-6 | TRBV12-3/TRBV12-4 | CASSSGVSSYNSPLHF
TRBJ2-6 | TRBV12-3/TRBV12-4 | CASSFTGSGANVLTF
TRBJ1-6 | TRBV5-1 | CASSIEGFGSPLHF
TRBJ2-2 | TRBV5-4 | CASSPARDGRMELFF
TRBJ2-7 | TRBV2 | CASGPVGPFEQYF
TRBJ2-2 | TRBV5-1 | CASTELNTGELFF
TRBJ2-5 | TRBV5-1 | CASSLAGNQYF
TRBJ1-1 | TRBV20-1 | CSARSPDSLNTEAFF
TRBJ2-3 | TRBV5-1 | CASSLDGPDTQYF
TRBJ1-4 | TRBV19 | CASSIFLGRENEKLFF
TRBJ2-2 | TRBV6-4 | CASSDSSPGGGLANTGELFF
TRBJ1-4 | TRBV24-1 | CATSDGSVLNEKLFF
TRBJ2-2 | TRBV12-3/TRBV12-4 | CASRAANTGELFF
TRBJ2-7 | TRBV4-1 | CASSQDGRGPGEQYF
TRBJ2-4 | TRBV28 | CASLPGGRGNIQYF
TRBJ2-1 | TRBV4-3 | CASSQALAYNEQFF
TRBJ2-3 | TRBV11-2 | CASSWAGPRSSPADTQYF
TRBJ1-3 | TRBV29-1 | CSVAYGGNGNTIYF
TRBJ1-4 | TRBV27 | CASSFRRPTNEKLFF
TRBJ2-1 | TRBV18 | CASSPRDTSYNEQFF
TRBJ1-2 | TRBV4-1 | CASSLTGGYGYTF
TRBJ2-2 | TRBV20-1 | CSAKLAGGNTGELFF
TRBJ2-5 | TRBV7-2 | CASSFGTAQYF
TRBJ2-4 | TRBV7-2 | CASSLEGYGLQYF